A selection of T cell receptor beta chains follows, all from one sample in a study of cytomegalovirus exposure and HLA in healthy donors. TCRdb's copy holds only in-frame clones and misses some; the assay was immunoSEQ multiplex PCR. This sample has about 120,000 clones, with about 81% found just once. Sample: PBMCs. Source of these receptors: a man between 40 and 49 years old in good health and CMV-seronegative. Each CDR3 is given with its conserved first and last residue. D genes are given only for firm matches. Clone size is shown for a subset of rows, as once, few, many or a class of expanded clone.

abundance,j_gene,v_gene,d_gene,CDR3aa,CDR3nt
few,TRBJ2-4,TRBV5-1,-,CASSLSQPFAKNSQYF,TGCGCCAGCAGCTTGAGCCAGCCTTTTGCCAAAAACAGTCAGTACTTC
-,TRBJ2-1,TRBV7-9,-,CASSLGQDEQFF,TGTGCCAGCAGCTTAGGGCAGGATGAGCAGTTCTTC
few,TRBJ1-1,TRBV10-3,-,CAISEGAAEAFF,TGTGCCATCAGTGAAGGGGCAGCTGAAGCTTTCTTT
-,TRBJ1-2,TRBV12-5,-,CASGPTGLHGYTF,TGTGCTAGTGGCCCCACAGGGCTCCATGGCTACACCTTC
-,TRBJ2-1,TRBV18,TRBD2,CASSLTSGSGNEQFF,TGTGCCAGCTCACTTACTAGCGGGAGCGGGAATGAGCAGTTCTTC
-,TRBJ1-1,TRBV6-5,-,CASSRAGGTNTEAFF,TGTGCCAGCAGCCGTGCGGGGGGTACGAACACTGAAGCTTTCTTT
few,TRBJ2-1,TRBV30,TRBD2,CAWNIRLAGGTYNEQFF,TGTGCCTGGAATATCCGACTAGCGGGGGGGACCTACAATGAGCAGTTCTTC
-,TRBJ1-6,TRBV4-3,-,CASSQGEGLNSPLHF,TGCGCCAGCAGCCAAGGGGAGGGGCTTAATTCACCCCTCCACTTT
-,TRBJ2-7,TRBV7-6,TRBD1,CASSLQGVSSYEQYF,TGTGCCAGCAGCTTACAGGGGGTCTCCTCCTACGAGCAGTACTTC
-,TRBJ2-5,TRBV7-3,-,CASSAVGTLSETQYF,TGTGCCAGCAGCGCCGTCGGGACACTGTCGGAGACCCAGTACTTC
few,TRBJ1-5,TRBV19,-,CASSHSSYSNQPQHF,TGTGCCAGTAGCCACAGTTCGTATAGCAATCAGCCCCAGCATTTT
-,TRBJ2-5,TRBV4-2,TRBD2,CASSQNGGRGTYVKETQYF,TGTGCCAGCAGCCAAAATGGCGGGAGGGGGACTTACGTAAAAGAGACCCAGTACTTC
-,TRBJ2-3,TRBV28,-,CASSLPGAQDTQYF,TGTGCCAGCAGTTTACCGGGAGCCCAGGATACGCAGTATTTT
-,TRBJ1-4,TRBV5-4,-,CATQGRPNEKLFF,TGTGCCACTCAGGGTAGGCCTAATGAAAAACTGTTTTTT
-,TRBJ1-2,TRBV30,-,CACNGEGETGYTF,TGTGCCTGCAACGGAGAGGGAGAGACTGGCTACACCTTC
-,TRBJ2-3,TRBV10-3,TRBD2,CAISSGLAGTDTQYF,TGTGCCATCAGTTCGGGACTAGCGGGCACAGATACGCAGTATTTT
-,TRBJ2-5,TRBV5-4,TRBD1,CASSLGTGFGETQYF,TGTGCCAGCAGTTTGGGGACAGGGTTCGGGGAGACCCAGTACTTC
-,TRBJ1-2,TRBV2,TRBD1,CASTGTGGSYGYTF,TGTGCCAGCACCGGGACAGGGGGCAGCTATGGCTACACCTTC
-,TRBJ2-5,TRBV5-1,-,CASSFHETQYF,TGCGCCAGCAGCTTCCATGAGACCCAGTACTTC
few,TRBJ1-1,TRBV5-4,TRBD1,CASSLAAGGALSTEAFF,TGTGCCAGCAGCTTGGCTGCAGGGGGCGCATTAAGCACTGAAGCTTTCTTT
-,TRBJ2-3,TRBV25-1,-,CASTRGGSYTDTQYF,TGTGCCAGCACCAGGGGCGGAAGCTACACAGATACGCAGTATTTT
-,TRBJ2-7,TRBV5-1,-,CASSPDPYSRYEQYF,TGCGCCAGCAGCCCCGACCCTTACAGTCGCTACGAGCAGTACTTC
once,TRBJ2-3,TRBV25-1,TRBD2,CASSDPSGRVIDTQYF,TGTGCCAGCAGTGACCCAAGCGGGAGGGTTATAGATACGCAGTATTTT
-,TRBJ2-5,TRBV7-2,TRBD1,CASSPGTGSSQYF,TGTGCCAGCAGCCCCGGGACAGGGAGTTCCCAGTACTTC
-,TRBJ2-5,TRBV6-1,-,CASSESGIGMETQYF,TGTGCCAGCAGTGAATCCGGTATCGGGATGGAGACCCAGTACTTC
-,TRBJ2-1,TRBV7-2,TRBD2,CASSLSRGGQIINEQFF,TGTGCCAGCAGCTTATCTCGCGGGGGTCAGATAATCAATGAGCAGTTCTTC
-,TRBJ2-7,TRBV2,TRBD1,CASRPTGGEQYF,TGTGCCAGCAGACCAACAGGGGGCGAGCAGTACTTC
few,TRBJ2-2,TRBV4-3,TRBD2,CASSQGASGNTGELFF,TGCGCCAGCAGCCAAGGGGCTAGCGGGAACACCGGGGAGCTGTTTTTT
-,TRBJ2-3,TRBV4-1,-,CASSSSGIGTDTQYF,TGCGCCAGCAGCAGTAGCGGAATTGGCACAGATACGCAGTATTTT
-,TRBJ2-6,TRBV6-5,-,CASKGPGANGLTF,TGTGCCAGCAAAGGACCTGGGGCCAACGGCCTGACTTTC
-,TRBJ2-5,TRBV5-4,TRBD2,CASSISGQGETQYF,TGTGCCAGCAGCATTAGCGGGCAGGGAGAGACCCAGTACTTC
-,TRBJ2-4,TRBV28,-,CASNKQGNIQYF,TGTGCCAGCAATAAACAGGGAAACATTCAGTACTTC
-,TRBJ2-7,TRBV6-5,-,CASSYSSGRGAYEQYF,TGTGCCAGCAGTTACTCGTCAGGGCGCGGGGCCTACGAGCAGTACTTC
few,TRBJ2-1,TRBV7-8,TRBD2,CASSKHTSGSYNEQFF,TGTGCCAGCAGCAAACATACTAGCGGGAGTTACAATGAGCAGTTCTTC
-,TRBJ1-1,TRBV5-1,-,CASSPDSNTEAFF,TGCGCCAGCAGCCCGGACAGTAACACTGAAGCTTTCTTT
once,TRBJ1-2,TRBV25-1,-,CASSEREGRLYGYTF,TGTGCCAGCAGTGAACGGGAGGGGCGGCTCTATGGCTACACCTTC
-,TRBJ2-1,TRBV7-9,-,CASSLEFRQGHPSTFF,TGTGCCAGCAGCTTAGAGTTTCGGCAGGGACATCCTAGTACGTTCTTC
-,TRBJ1-1,TRBV10-3,-,CAISEYPGITTEAFF,TGTGCCATCAGTGAGTATCCAGGAATTACCACTGAAGCTTTCTTT
-,TRBJ2-1,TRBV4-2,TRBD2,CASSQAWSFQIAGNNEQFF,TGTGCCAGCAGCCAAGCATGGTCGTTCCAAATAGCGGGAAACAATGAGCAGTTCTTC
-,TRBJ2-3,TRBV18,-,CASSPEADTQYF,TGTGCCAGCTCACCAGAGGCAGATACGCAGTATTTT
-,TRBJ1-1,TRBV6-5,-,CASSGGGPGTEAFF,TGTGCCAGCAGTGGTGGGGGCCCAGGCACTGAAGCTTTCTTT
-,TRBJ2-6,TRBV7-6,-,CASSPGYAGPGANVLTF,TGTGCCAGCAGCCCCGGCTATGCGGGGCCTGGGGCCAACGTCCTGACTTTC
-,TRBJ1-4,TRBV2,-,CASEGGWTNEKLFF,TGTGCCAGCGAGGGCGGCTGGACTAATGAAAAACTGTTTTTT
-,TRBJ2-3,TRBV28,TRBD1,CASRPVGTGGVYGDTQYF,TGTGCCAGCAGGCCCGTAGGGACAGGGGGCGTTTATGGAGATACGCAGTATTTT
-,TRBJ1-1,TRBV28,-,CASSLLLGATEAFF,TGTGCCAGCAGTTTACTGCTGGGGGCCACTGAAGCTTTCTTT
-,TRBJ2-5,TRBV6-5,TRBD2,CASGREFEETQYF,TGTGCCAGCGGGCGGGAGTTTGAGGAGACCCAGTACTTC
-,TRBJ2-3,TRBV10-3,TRBD2,CAISDPSGGTDTQYF,TGTGCCATCAGCGACCCTAGCGGAGGCACAGATACGCAGTATTTT
-,TRBJ1-5,TRBV4-3,-,CASSLGYYQPQHF,TGCGCCAGCAGCTTGGGTTACTACCAGCCCCAGCATTTT
-,TRBJ2-1,TRBV5-1,TRBD2,CASSLAGGLAPYNEQFF,TGCGCCAGCAGCTTGGCTGGGGGACTAGCACCCTACAATGAGCAGTTCTTC
-,TRBJ2-3,TRBV5-1,-,CASSLQRTDTQYF,TGCGCCAGCAGCTTACAACGCACAGATACGCAGTATTTT
-,TRBJ1-3,TRBV6-5,TRBD1,CASSRQGSGNTIYF,TGTGCCAGCAGCCGACAGGGCTCTGGAAACACCATATATTTT
-,TRBJ2-2,TRBV28,TRBD2,CASSPGLAGVGELFF,TGTGCCAGCAGTCCCGGACTAGCGGGAGTCGGGGAGCTGTTTTTT
-,TRBJ1-1,TRBV28,-,CASSRGWGEAFF,TGTGCCAGCAGCCGAGGGTGGGGTGAAGCTTTCTTT
-,TRBJ2-3,TRBV28,-,CASSTAGSRDTQYF,TGTGCCAGCAGTACCGCGGGGAGCCGAGATACGCAGTATTTT
-,TRBJ1-4,TRBV30,-,CAWGGLGRSNNEKLFF,TGTGCCTGGGGAGGCCTAGGGAGGAGCAACAATGAAAAACTGTTTTTT
-,TRBJ1-2,TRBV4-3,TRBD1,CASSPNVRGLGYTF,TGCGCCAGCAGCCCCAACGTCAGGGGGCTAGGCTACACCTTC
-,TRBJ2-7,TRBV18,-,CASSVYGSGSSYEQYF,TGTGCCAGCTCAGTCTATGGGAGCGGGTCCTCCTACGAGCAGTACTTC
-,TRBJ2-7,TRBV4-1,TRBD2,CASSRSGGETSYEQYF,TGCGCCAGCAGCCGCTCGGGGGGGGAAACTTCCTACGAGCAGTACTTC
-,TRBJ2-1,TRBV7-2,-,CASSASGRVISEQFF,TGTGCCAGCAGCGCGTCTGGCAGGGTGATCTCTGAGCAGTTCTTC